This T cell receptor beta chain was identified during a study of patients and donors after allogeneic stem cell transplantation. Looked up from germline, CDR1 is SGHAT and CDR2 is FQDESV (reference sequence). V shed 5 bases, J shed 3 bases, and the junction held 6 bases outside the gene matches. The length of the CDR3 is 15 residues. This clonotype occurred a few times. TCRdb fed the RT-PCR reads into MiXCR, producing one record per CDR3 protein. Here the sample spans 400,000 to 450,000 distinct CDR3 sequences, 16% being singletons. Sequencing was performed on blood, either unsorted or a sorted T cell fraction (not recorded which). The source is a human donor who was either an allogeneic HSCT recipient or a stem cell or donor lymphocyte infusion donor (not recorded which). It is not recorded whose cells these are; they may come from a transplant donor. This chain links TRBV11-1 with TRBJ2-2; 7 bases are shared with TRBD1. The CDR3 is CASSTTGVYTGELFF. The CDR3 coding sequence is TGTGCCAGCAGCACTACAGGGGTGTACACCGGGGAGCTGTTTTTT.